The 8 T cell receptor beta chains reported below all come from one sample, sequenced in a study of blood T cell repertoires in COVID-19. Using immunoSEQ multiplex PCR, the repertoire was profiled, and TCRdb retains in-frame clones only, with some absent. The table has roughly 97,000 clones, around four fifths seen once. Sequenced: peripheral blood. Receptors originate from a man aged 55 to 70 with acute or convalescent COVID-19.

V usage is TRBV4-3 and J usage is TRBJ1-6, with unresolved D. The germline gives CDR1 LGHNA, CDR2 YSLEER. The CDR3 runs to 13 residues. Trimming left V 0 bases short and J 13 bases short, with 10 bases between. Here the CDR3 DNA reads TGCGCCAGCAGCCAAGAGGGGAGGTCGCCCCTCCACTTT. Translated, it gives CASSQEGRSPLHF.

The V gene is TRBV19, the J gene TRBJ1-1, with 8 positions matching TRBD1. The ends lost 5 bases at V and 3 bases at J; junction bases unmatched: 5. The germline V gene has CDR1 LNHDA and CDR2 SQIVND (reference sequence). The CDR3 contains 14 residues. CDR3 nucleotide sequence: TGTGCCAGTAGTGCCCGGGACAGGCACACTGAAGCTTTCTTT. Translated, it gives CASSARDRHTEAFF.

This clone was counted a few times. The chain couples TRBV6-6 to TRBJ1-2; D perhaps matches TRBD1 (6 bases). This CDR3 contains 14 residues. The germline V gene encodes CDR1 MNHNY and CDR2 SVGAGI (reference sequence). V lost 2 bases, J lost 7 bases, and 14 bases lay in between. In nucleotides, the CDR3 is TGTGCCAGCAGTTACCAAGACAGGCCGAGTGGCTACACCTTC. It specifies CASSYQDRPSGYTF.

The rearrangement uses TRBV29-1 and TRBJ2-7, with 10 bases lining up with TRBD2. V lost 7 bases, J lost 0 bases, and 21 bases stayed unmatched. Germline CDR1 is SQVTM and CDR2 is ANQGSEA. The CDR3 extends over 19 amino acids. CDR3 sequence reads: CSGREFSGGWTSGSYEQYF. The CDR3, as DNA: TGCAGCGGAAGAGAATTTAGTGGAGGATGGACTAGCGGCTCCTACGAGCAGTACTTC.

The chain joins TRBV2 to TRBJ2-5; 10 bases are a match to TRBD2. Trimming at V came to 8 bases and at J to 5 bases, leaving 11 bases not matched to a gene. This CDR3 has 15 amino acids. CDR1 SNHLY and CDR2 FYNNEI come from the germline V gene. In DNA, the CDR3 is TGTGCCAGCTCGGGAGCGGGAGGGCCACGGGAGACCCAGTACTTC. Its translation is CASSGAGGPRETQYF.

This chain uses TRBV19 with TRBJ2-7; 7 bases are shared with TRBD1. Germline-derived CDR1 and CDR2 are LNHDA and SQIVND (reference sequence). V was pared by 4 bases and J by 3 bases, with 6 bases of the junction left unmatched. CDR3 length equals 14 residues. The CDR3 loop reads CASSRRDRGYEQYF. The CDR3 region has the DNA TGTGCCAGTAGTAGAAGGGACAGAGGCTACGAGCAGTACTTC. Variable domain in full (rest from reference TRBV19 and TRBJ2-7): DGGITQSPKYLFRKEGQNVTLSCEQNLNHDAMYWYRQDPGQGLRLIYYSQIVNDFQKGDIAEGYSVSREKKESFPLTVTSAQKNPTAFYLCASSRRDRGYEQYFGPGTRLTVT.

The J gene is TRBJ2-1, the V gene TRBV6-6, with 9 bases matching TRBD2. The CDR3 is 16 amino acids. J lost 4 bases, V lost 7 bases, and 11 bases had no gene match. Germline V gene data show CDR1 as MNHNY and CDR2 as SVGAGI (reference sequence). The CDR3 is CASTPLAGTLYNEQFF. Here the CDR3 DNA reads TGTGCCAGCACGCCTCTAGCGGGAACCCTTTACAATGAGCAGTTCTTC.

J is TRBJ1-1 and V is TRBV28, with 7 nucleotides matching TRBD1. CDR1 is MDHEN, CDR2 SYDVKM, per germline. The CDR3 is 17 residues long. Germline trimming cut 4 bases from V and 1 base from J; bases unmatched to any gene: 12. The CDR3: CASSSQGGTSPNTEAFF. The CDR3 DNA follows: TGTGCCAGCAGTTCTCAGGGGGGTACCTCTCCGAACACTGAAGCTTTCTTT. The whole variable domain, remainder taken from reference TRBV28 and TRBJ1-1, is DVKVTQSSRYLVKRTGEKVFLECVQDMDHENMFWYRQDPGLGLRLIYFSYDVKMKEKGDIPEGYSVSREKKERFSLILESASTNQTSMYLCASSSQGGTSPNTEAFFGQGTRLTVV.